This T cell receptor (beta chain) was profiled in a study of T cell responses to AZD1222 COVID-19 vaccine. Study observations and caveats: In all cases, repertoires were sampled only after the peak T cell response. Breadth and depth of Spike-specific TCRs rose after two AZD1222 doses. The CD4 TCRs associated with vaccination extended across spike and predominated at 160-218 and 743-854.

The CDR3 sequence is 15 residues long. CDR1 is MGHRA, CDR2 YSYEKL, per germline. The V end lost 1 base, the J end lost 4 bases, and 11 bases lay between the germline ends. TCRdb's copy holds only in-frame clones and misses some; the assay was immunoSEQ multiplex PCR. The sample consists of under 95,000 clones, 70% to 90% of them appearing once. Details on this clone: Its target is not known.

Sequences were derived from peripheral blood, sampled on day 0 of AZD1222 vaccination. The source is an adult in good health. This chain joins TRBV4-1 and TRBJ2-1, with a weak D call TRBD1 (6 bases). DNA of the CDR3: TGCGCCAGCAGCCAAGTACAGGGAAGGTACAATGAGCAGTTCTTC. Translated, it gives CASSQVQGRYNEQFF.